This entry concerns a single T cell receptor beta chain. These data belong to a study of cytomegalovirus exposure and HLA in healthy donors. This PCR relied on a set of 60 Vbeta primers and 13 Jbeta primers. The method was immunoSEQ multiplex PCR; TCRdb's version includes in-frame clones alone and lacks a portion of them. The sample includes over 150,000 clones, approximately 76% of them seen just once. CDR1 SGHAT and CDR2 FQNNGV come from the germline V gene. The CDR3 sequence is 15 residues long. Trimming took 4 bases from V and 8 from J, leaving 18 bases between them. The clonotype comes from a man aged 60 to 75 in good health and CMV-seronegative. The chain has TRBV11-2 and TRBJ2-1; D may be TRBD2 (5 bases). Sequenced input: PBMCs. CDR3 DNA sequence: TGTGCCAGCAGCTCCTCTGCCAGGCGGGTGGATGAGCAGTTCTTC. Its translation: CASSSSARRVDEQFF.